The T cell receptor (beta chain) described here comes from a study of cytomegalovirus exposure and HLA in healthy donors. Comment on this clone: The antigen remains undetermined.

The primer mix had 60 Vbeta and 13 Jbeta primers. Clones were sequenced by immunoSEQ multiplex PCR, and TCRdb holds only the in-frame ones, with some missing. The sample records about 130,000 clones, 55% to 75% being singletons. Broader study findings: A later analysis showed HLA-associated TCR beta chains outstripping equally common others in clonal expansion. A later examination showed that TCR association rates differed by HLA locus, with DRB1 most and HLA-C fewest.

The sequenced sample consisted of PBMCs. The origin of this receptor is a man aged 25-40 years in good health and CMV-seropositive.

The CDR3 sequence is CASSRGPSSYNEQFF. The CDR3 region has the DNA TGTGCCAGCAGCAGGGGCCCCAGCTCCTACAATGAGCAGTTCTTC. This chain joins TRBV6-1 and TRBJ2-1; tentative D call: TRBD1 (6 bases). Deletions cut 6 bases from V and 0 bases from J, with 12 bases between. The germline CDR1 and CDR2 sequences are MNHNS and SASEGT. The CDR3 runs 15 residues.